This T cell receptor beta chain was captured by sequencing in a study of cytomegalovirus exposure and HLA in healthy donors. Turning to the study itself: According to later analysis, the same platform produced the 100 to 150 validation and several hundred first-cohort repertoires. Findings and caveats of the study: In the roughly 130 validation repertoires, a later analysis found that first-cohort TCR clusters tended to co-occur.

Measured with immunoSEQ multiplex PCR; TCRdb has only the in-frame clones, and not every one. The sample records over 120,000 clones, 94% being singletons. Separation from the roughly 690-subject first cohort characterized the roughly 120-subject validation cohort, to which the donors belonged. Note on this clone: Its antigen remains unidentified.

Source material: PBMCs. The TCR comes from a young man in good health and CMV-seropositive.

The CDR3 protein is CASSDPRESVYEQYF. In DNA, the CDR3 is TGTGCCAGCAGTGACCCCCGGGAGAGCGTCTACGAGCAGTACTTC. The chain recombines TRBV6-1 with TRBJ2-7; perhaps TRBD2 as D (6 bases). The V gene's germline CDR1 is MNHNS and CDR2 SASEGT. This CDR3 has 15 amino acids. The V end was cut by 3 bases, the J end by 3 bases, with 15 bases between.